These 30 T cell receptor beta chains were sequenced from one sample in a study of blood T cell repertoires in COVID-19. Produced via immunoSEQ multiplex PCR; TCRdb's table is partial and in-frame only. This table has hundreds of thousands of clones, roughly 85% appearing once. Sequencing used peripheral blood. The receptors derive from a man aged 45 to 65 with active or convalescent COVID-19.

V is TRBV19 and J is TRBJ2-3; no reliable D call. The CDR3 loop spans 13 amino acids. Germline CDR1 reads LNHDA; CDR2 reads SQIVND (reference sequence). Trimming pared 6 bases from V and 5 bases from J, leaving 12 bases between. CDR3 sequence (DNA): TGTGCCAGTAGACCCCTCACCGGAGATACGCAGTATTTT. Translated: CASRPLTGDTQYF.

The chain employs TRBV9 and TRBJ2-3; 13 bases align to TRBD2. CDR1 is SGDLS and CDR2 is YYNGEE in the germline V gene. CDR3 length: 16 residues. The J segment lost 3 bases and the V segment lost 2 bases, leaving 3 bases of the junction unmatched. DNA for the CDR3: TGTGCCAGCAGCGTCCGGGGACTAGCGGGAACAGATACGCAGTATTTT. It codes for CASSVRGLAGTDTQYF.

The chain joins TRBV3-1 (or the pseudogene TRBV3-2) to TRBJ1-1, with D tentatively TRBD1 (6 bases). The V and J ends lost 6 bases and 6 bases respectively, with 14 bases between them. From germline, CDR1 is LGHDT and CDR2 YNNKEL (reference sequence). The CDR3 extends over 13 amino acids. The CDR3 here is CASRRRGGPEAFF. The CDR3 nucleotides read TGTGCCAGCAGGCGGAGGGGGGGCCCTGAAGCTTTCTTT.

The rearrangement uses TRBV27 and TRBJ1-1, with TRBD1 identical over 7 bases. Trimming took 4 bases from V and 5 from J; bases not matched to a gene: 7. The germline V gene has CDR1 MNHEY and CDR2 SMNVEV (reference sequence). The CDR3 is 14 residues long. CDR3 in DNA: TGTGCCAGCAGTTCTCATTCACAGGGGACTGAAGCTTTCTTT. Encoded protein: CASSSHSQGTEAFF.

The CDR3 bases are TGTGCCAGCAGTTTCAGGGGACCTAGGACAACGGATACGCAGTATTTT. This sequence encodes CASSFRGPRTTDTQYF. This chain connects TRBV27 to TRBJ2-3, with D tentatively TRBD1 (6 bases). V gave up 3 bases and J gave up 6 bases, with 19 bases separating them. Germline CDR1 is MNHEY and CDR2 is SMNVEV (reference sequence). CDR3 length: 16 amino acids.

The chain uses TRBV7-9 and TRBJ2-1; 7 bases agree with TRBD2. Germline V gives CDR1 SEHNR, CDR2 FQNEAQ (reference sequence). CDR3 length: 15 residues. With 10 bases clipped from V and 2 bases from J, the junction kept 11 bases outside the gene matches. The CDR3 protein is CAIIYSGPTYNEQFF. In nucleotides, the CDR3 is TGTGCCATCATCTATAGCGGGCCTACCTACAATGAGCAGTTCTTC. Full variable domain (missing parts from reference TRBV7-9 and TRBJ2-1): DTGVSQNPRHKITKRGQNVTFRCDPISEHNRLYWYRQTLGQGPEFLTYFQNEAQLEKSRLLSDRFSAERPKGSFSTLEIQRTEQGDSAMYLCAIIYSGPTYNEQFFGPGTRLTVL.

V and J are TRBV5-1 and TRBJ1-4; no clear D gene. V was trimmed by 0 bases and J by 7 bases, leaving 7 bases between them. Germline V lookup: CDR1 SGHRS, CDR2 YFSETQ. This CDR3 comprises 13 residues. The CDR3 protein is CASSLGPSEKLFF. CDR3 coding DNA: TGCGCCAGCAGCTTGGGACCTAGTGAAAAACTGTTTTTT.

The chain combines TRBV7-6 with TRBJ2-1, with 9 bases matching TRBD1. The CDR3 covers 17 residues. Trimming at V came to 3 bases and at J to 5 bases, leaving 11 bases not matched to a gene. In germline, CDR1 is SGHVS, CDR2 FNYEAQ. CDR3 protein: CASSLTLPGQGHNEQFF. CDR3 nucleotides: TGTGCCAGCAGCTTGACTTTACCGGGACAGGGTCACAATGAGCAGTTCTTC.

This chain links TRBV6-5 with TRBJ2-7; 7 nucleotides line up with TRBD2. V shed 0 bases, J shed 6 bases, and the junction held 11 bases outside the gene matches. The CDR3 has 16 amino acids. Germline V lookup: CDR1 MNHEY, CDR2 SVGAGI. CDR3 sequence reads: CASSYSRWGRGSEQYF. The CDR3 bases are TGTGCCAGCAGTTACTCGAGATGGGGGAGGGGAAGCGAGCAGTACTTC.

This clone was seen more than once but under ten times. This rearrangement joins TRBV10-2 to TRBJ2-1; TRBD1 agrees at 7 bases. Germline CDR1 is WSHSY and CDR2 is SAAADI. Trimming cost V 7 bases and J 4 bases; bases outside gene matches: 7. The CDR3 length is 14 residues. In DNA form, the CDR3 reads TGCGCCAGCAACGCTCCGACAGGGTACAATGAGCAGTTCTTC. This encodes CASNAPTGYNEQFF.

The chain combines TRBV5-6 with TRBJ2-1; TRBD2 matches at 14 bases. Germline lookup yields CDR1 SGHDT and CDR2 YYEEEE. This CDR3 has 15 residues. The junction had 4 bases not matched to a gene; V was cut back by 4 bases and J by 7 bases. As DNA, the CDR3 is TGTGCCAGCAGCGCCGGGACTAGCGGGAGAAATGAGCAGTTCTTC. Its protein product is CASSAGTSGRNEQFF. The full variable domain, completed using reference TRBV5-6 and TRBJ2-1, is DAGVTQSPTHLIKTRGQQVTLRCSPKSGHDTVSWYQQALGQGPQFIFQYYEEEERQRGNFPDRFSGHQFPNYSSELNVNALLLGDSALYLCASSAGTSGRNEQFFGPGTRLTVL.

The chain joins TRBV9 to TRBJ2-2, with TRBD2 as a possible D gene (5 bases). V lost 3 bases and J 1 base, leaving 16 bases between the germline ends. The CDR3 sequence is 17 residues long. CDR1 and CDR2 from the germline V gene are SGDLS and YYNGEE. CDR3 region: CASSGVSGGGNTGELFF. The CDR3, as DNA: TGTGCCAGCAGCGGGGTCAGCGGAGGAGGGAACACCGGGGAGCTGTTTTTT.

V is TRBV6-4 and J is TRBJ1-1; 8 positions agree with TRBD1. In germline, CDR1 is MRHNA, CDR2 SNTAGT. The CDR3 contains 17 residues. Unmatched junction bases numbered 8, after V lost 2 bases and J lost 0 bases. As DNA, the CDR3 is TGTGCCAGCAGTGACCCTAGCAGGGGGCTCATGAACACTGAAGCTTTCTTT. The encoded protein is CASSDPSRGLMNTEAFF.

The chain has TRBV6-1 and TRBJ2-7; TRBD1 matches at 7 bases. The V gene end was trimmed by 2 bases and the J gene end by 5 bases; junction bases not matched to a gene: 6. Per germline, CDR1 MNHNS and CDR2 SASEGT. There are 14 residues in the CDR3. The CDR3 sequence: CASSEQWQGDEQYF. The CDR3 DNA follows: TGTGCCAGCAGTGAACAGTGGCAGGGGGACGAGCAGTACTTC.

This rearrangement joins TRBV10-2 to TRBJ1-4; maybe TRBD1 (5 bases). The CDR3 length is 13 residues. The V end was cut by 8 bases, the J end by 8 bases, with 15 bases between. Germline CDR1 WSHSY, CDR2 SAAADI. CDR3 region: CASGARREEKLFF. The CDR3 nucleotides are TGCGCCAGCGGGGCTAGAAGGGAAGAAAAACTGTTTTTT.

This chain connects TRBV7-9 to TRBJ2-1; perhaps TRBD1 as D (5 bases). Germline V gene lookup returns CDR1 SEHNR and CDR2 FQNEAQ (reference sequence). The CDR3 is 15 residues long. V was cut by 9 bases and J by 6 bases, with 21 bases left in between. The CDR3 DNA reads as TGTGCCAGTGTAGGCAGGGTATTTGGATCCAATGAGCAGTTCTTC. This translates into CASVGRVFGSNEQFF.

This clone was picked up one time. The chain carries TRBV6-2 or TRBV6-3 and TRBJ2-7, with 7 bases identical to TRBD2. The V and J ends lost 0 bases and 3 bases, in that order; junction bases with no gene match: 5. The CDR3 is made up of 15 amino acids. The germline V gene encodes CDR1 MNHEY and CDR2 SVGEGT. The CDR3 reads CASSYSGLADYEQYF. The CDR3 DNA follows: TGTGCCAGCAGTTACTCCGGCCTAGCGGACTACGAGCAGTACTTC.

The rearrangement uses TRBV3-1 (or the pseudogene TRBV3-2) and TRBJ2-5, with TRBD1 as a possible D gene (7 bases). The CDR3 is 14 residues long. Germline V gives CDR1 LGHDT, CDR2 YNNKEL (reference sequence). V shed 2 bases and J shed 4 bases, with 11 bases lying between them. The CDR3 nucleotides are TGTGCCAGCAGCCAAAGACAGGGAGGAGAGACCCAGTACTTC. It yields the protein CASSQRQGGETQYF.

This chain joins TRBV6-5 and TRBJ2-1; D is perhaps TRBD1 (6 bases). The V gene's germline CDR1 is MNHEY and CDR2 SVGAGI. Between the trimmed V and J ends, which lost 3 bases and 2 bases, there was a span of 11 bases. There are 15 residues in the CDR3. The CDR3 nucleotides read TGTGCCAGCAGTTATTCGGACAGAACCTACAATGAGCAGTTCTTC. This gives the protein CASSYSDRTYNEQFF.

This clone was counted a few times. This chain joins TRBV9 and TRBJ2-4, with a weak D call TRBD2 (6 bases). V shed 4 bases and J shed 8 bases, with 16 bases lying between them. This CDR3 spans 14 amino acids. Germline CDR1 SGDLS, CDR2 YYNGEE. DNA of the CDR3: TGTGCCAGCAGCCCACGGGGGAGAGGGGACATTCAGTACTTC. This sequence encodes CASSPRGRGDIQYF.

This clone showed up just once. The chain carries TRBV12-3 or TRBV12-4 and TRBJ1-6; D not resolved. CDR3 length: 13 amino acids. The ends were cut back, 5 bases at V and 7 bases at J, with 9 bases in the middle. CDR3 loop: CASSPGVNSPLHF. CDR3 bases: TGTGCCAGCAGTCCGGGAGTCAATTCACCCCTCCACTTT.

This chain connects TRBV9 to TRBJ2-7; 8 nucleotides line up with TRBD1. The germline CDR1 and CDR2 sequences are SGDLS and YYNGEE. Trimming took 0 bases from V and 2 from J; bases not matched to a gene: 4. The CDR3 sequence is 15 residues long. The CDR3 loop is CASSVGQGQTYEQYF. CDR3 DNA sequence: TGTGCCAGCAGCGTAGGACAGGGGCAGACCTACGAGCAGTACTTC.

The rearrangement joins TRBV7-2 to TRBJ2-3; no clear D. The CDR3 spans 13 residues. Between the trimmed V and J ends, which lost 1 base and 7 bases, there was a span of 9 bases. Germline CDR1 SGHTA, CDR2 FQGNSA. In nucleotides, the CDR3 is TGTGCCAGCAGCTTAGGAGAGCTTAATACGCAGTATTTT. It codes for CASSLGELNTQYF.

CDR3 DNA: TGTGCCTGGGACACCGGATTGGGGGCTGGCTACACCTTC. It yields the protein CAWDTGLGAGYTF. The V and J genes are TRBV30 and TRBJ1-2; TRBD1 might be the D (6 bases). The germline CDR1 and CDR2 sequences are GTSNPN and SVGIG (reference sequence). This CDR3 spans 13 amino acids. The ends were cut back, 5 bases at V and 7 bases at J, with 17 bases in the middle. Combining the CDR3 with reference TRBV30 and TRBJ1-2 gives the whole variable domain SQTIHQWPATLVQPVGSPLSLECTVEGTSNPNLYWYRQAAGRGLQLLFYSVGIGQISSEVPQNLSASRPQDRQFILSSKKLLLSDSGFYLCAWDTGLGAGYTFGSGTRLTVV.

The genes are TRBV6-5 and TRBJ2-2; 8 positions match TRBD1. With 6 bases clipped from V and 5 bases from J, the junction kept 8 bases outside the gene matches. The CDR3 has 15 residues. Germline-derived CDR1 and CDR2 are MNHEY and SVGAGI. The CDR3: CASSVGQGSTGELFF. DNA for the CDR3: TGTGCCAGCAGCGTCGGACAGGGATCGACCGGGGAGCTGTTTTTT.

This clone was detected only a few times. This chain connects TRBV19 to TRBJ1-5, with no clear D. V lost 4 bases, J lost 2 bases, and 12 bases lay in between. Germline V gene lookup returns CDR1 LNHDA and CDR2 SQIVND (reference sequence). This CDR3 is built from 15 residues. CDR3 in DNA: TGTGCCAGTAGTAACGGGGTTATCGGCAATCAGCCCCAGCATTTT. Residues: CASSNGVIGNQPQHF.

The chain has TRBV19 and TRBJ1-5; D unclear. The germline gives CDR1 LNHDA, CDR2 SQIVND (reference sequence). The CDR3 has 15 amino acids. Deletions cut 7 bases from V and 4 bases from J, with 17 bases between. This CDR3 reads CASNYLENSNQPQHF. In nucleotides, the CDR3 is TGTGCCAGTAATTACCTTGAGAATTCTAATCAGCCCCAGCATTTT.

J is TRBJ2-5 and V is TRBV7-2, with 8 bases that match TRBD1. The CDR3 sequence is 14 residues long. Trimming cost V 3 bases and J 5 bases; bases outside gene matches: 5. Germline-derived CDR1 and CDR2 are SGHTA and FQGNSA. The CDR3: CASSLRRTGETQYF. The DNA of the CDR3 is TGTGCCAGCAGCTTGAGGCGGACAGGGGAGACCCAGTACTTC.

This sequence joins TRBV5-4 and TRBJ2-7; 7 nucleotides align to TRBD1. Germline lookup yields CDR1 SGHNT and CDR2 YYREEE (reference sequence). The CDR3 spans 19 residues. With V trimmed by 4 bases and J by 3 bases, 22 bases remained unmatched. The CDR3: CASSPPVGTGQHSRYEQYF. The CDR3 DNA reads as TGTGCCAGCAGCCCCCCGGTCGGGACGGGACAGCATTCACGCTACGAGCAGTACTTC.

This clone was seen more than once but under ten times. V usage is TRBV5-4 and J usage is TRBJ1-1, with D perhaps matching TRBD1 (6 bases). Trimming took off 7 bases at V and 1 base at J, with 11 bases between the two ends. The CDR3 extends over 13 amino acids. Per the germline V gene, CDR1 is SGHNT and CDR2 is YYREEE (reference sequence). The CDR3 reads CASGQDRNTEAFF. DNA of the CDR3: TGTGCCAGCGGCCAGGACAGGAACACTGAAGCTTTCTTT.